Listed here is a single T cell receptor beta chain. This entry comes from a study of blood T cell repertoires in COVID-19. Study-wide context: Sites across the United States, Italy and Spain contributed samples from acute and convalescent COVID-19. Sources were T cells, B-cell-depleted T cells, or PBMCs; the material itself was cDNA or gDNA.

Germline V gene sequence: CDR1 LNHNV, CDR2 YYDKDF (reference sequence). V lost 3 bases and J lost 1; bases outside the gene matches: 14. There are 19 residues in the CDR3. Produced via immunoSEQ multiplex PCR; TCRdb's table is partial and in-frame only. The sample consists of 210,000 or so clones, 84% of them appearing once. The sequence was collected from a woman aged 80 or over with active or convalescent COVID-19. The sequencing input was peripheral blood. The J gene is TRBJ1-5, the V gene TRBV15; 8 bases align to TRBD1. CDR3 nucleotides: TGTGCCACCAGCAGTCTAGGAGGTCCACAGGGGGTCAGCAATCAGCCCCAGCATTTT. The encoded protein is CATSSLGGPQGVSNQPQHF.